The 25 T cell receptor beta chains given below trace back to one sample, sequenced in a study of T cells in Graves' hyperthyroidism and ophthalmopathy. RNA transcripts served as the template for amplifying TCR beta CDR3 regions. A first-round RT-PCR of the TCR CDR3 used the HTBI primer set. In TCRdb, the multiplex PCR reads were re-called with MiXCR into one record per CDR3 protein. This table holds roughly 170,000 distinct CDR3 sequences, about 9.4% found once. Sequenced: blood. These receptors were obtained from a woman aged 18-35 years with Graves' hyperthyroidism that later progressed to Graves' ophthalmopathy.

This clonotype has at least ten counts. The CDR3 region is CATSQKGQGSYEQYF. Here the CDR3 DNA reads TGTGCCACCAGCCAGAAAGGACAGGGGAGCTACGAGCAGTACTTC. The chain has TRBV15 and TRBJ2-7, with 9 bases matching TRBD1. Germline lookup yields CDR1 LNHNV and CDR2 YYDKDF (reference sequence). Trimming removed 5 bases from V and 3 bases from J; junction bases left unmatched: 8. CDR3 size: 15 residues.

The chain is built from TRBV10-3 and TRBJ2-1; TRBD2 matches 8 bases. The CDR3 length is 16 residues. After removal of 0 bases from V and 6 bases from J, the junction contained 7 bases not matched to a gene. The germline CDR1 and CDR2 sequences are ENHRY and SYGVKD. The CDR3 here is CAISESRGLAVNEQFF. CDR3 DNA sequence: TGTGCCATCAGTGAGTCGCGAGGACTAGCTGTCAATGAGCAGTTCTTC.

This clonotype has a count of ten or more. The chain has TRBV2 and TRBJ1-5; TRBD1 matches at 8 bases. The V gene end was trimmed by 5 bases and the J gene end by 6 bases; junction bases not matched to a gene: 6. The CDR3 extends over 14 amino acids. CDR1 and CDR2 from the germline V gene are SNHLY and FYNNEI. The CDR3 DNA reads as TGTGCCAGCAGTACCCAGGGGGCGGGTCAGCCCCAGCATTTT. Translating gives CASSTQGAGQPQHF.

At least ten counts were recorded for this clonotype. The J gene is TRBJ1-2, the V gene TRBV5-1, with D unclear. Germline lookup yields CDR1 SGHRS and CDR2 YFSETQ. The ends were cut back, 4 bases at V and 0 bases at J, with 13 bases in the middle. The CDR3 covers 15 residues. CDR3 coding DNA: TGCGCCAGCAGCCTGAGGACTGGAGCTAACTATGGCTACACCTTC. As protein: CASSLRTGANYGYTF.

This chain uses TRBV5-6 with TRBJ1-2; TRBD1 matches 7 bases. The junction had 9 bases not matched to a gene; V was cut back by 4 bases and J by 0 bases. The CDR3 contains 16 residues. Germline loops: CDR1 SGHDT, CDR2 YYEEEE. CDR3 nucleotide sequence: TGTGCCAGCAGCAGCGACGGTGGGACAGCTAACTATGGCTACACCTTC. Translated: CASSSDGGTANYGYTF.

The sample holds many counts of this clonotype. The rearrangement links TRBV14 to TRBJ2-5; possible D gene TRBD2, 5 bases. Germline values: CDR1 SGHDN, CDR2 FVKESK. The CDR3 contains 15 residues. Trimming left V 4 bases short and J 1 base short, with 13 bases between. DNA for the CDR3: TGTGCCAGCAGCCCCCGGGGTCGATTCCAAGAGACCCAGTACTTC. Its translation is CASSPRGRFQETQYF.

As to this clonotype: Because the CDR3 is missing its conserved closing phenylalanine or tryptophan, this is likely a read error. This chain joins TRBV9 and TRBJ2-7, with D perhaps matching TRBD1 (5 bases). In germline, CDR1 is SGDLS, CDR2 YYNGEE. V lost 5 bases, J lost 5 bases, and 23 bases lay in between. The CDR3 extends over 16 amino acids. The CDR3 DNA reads TGTGCCAGCAGTACCAGACTCGATCAGGGTCGGGACGAGCAGTACCTC. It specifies CASSTRLDQGRDEQYL.

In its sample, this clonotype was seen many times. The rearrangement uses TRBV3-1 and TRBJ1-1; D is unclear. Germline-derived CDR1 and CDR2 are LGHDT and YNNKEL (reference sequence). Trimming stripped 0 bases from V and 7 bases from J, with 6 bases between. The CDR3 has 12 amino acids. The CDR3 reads CASSQERREAFF. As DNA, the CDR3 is TGTGCCAGCAGCCAAGAACGACGTGAAGCTTTCTTT.

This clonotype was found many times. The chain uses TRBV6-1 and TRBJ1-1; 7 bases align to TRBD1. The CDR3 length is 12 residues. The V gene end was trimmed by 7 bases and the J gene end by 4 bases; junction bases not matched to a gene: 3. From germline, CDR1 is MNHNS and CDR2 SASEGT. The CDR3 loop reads CASIRQGTEAFF. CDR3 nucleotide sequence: TGTGCCAGCATTCGACAGGGCACTGAAGCTTTCTTT.

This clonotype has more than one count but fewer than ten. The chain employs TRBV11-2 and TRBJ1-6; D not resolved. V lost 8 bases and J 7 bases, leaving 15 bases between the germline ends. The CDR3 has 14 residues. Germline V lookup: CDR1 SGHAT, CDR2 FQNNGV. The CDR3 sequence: CASSKGRTNSPLHF. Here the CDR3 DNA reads TGTGCCAGCTCAAAAGGCCGTACCAATTCACCCCTCCACTTT.

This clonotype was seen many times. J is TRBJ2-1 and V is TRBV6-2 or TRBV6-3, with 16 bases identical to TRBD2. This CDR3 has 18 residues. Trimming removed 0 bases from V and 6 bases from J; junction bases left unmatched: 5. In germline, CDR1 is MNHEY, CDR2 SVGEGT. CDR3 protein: CASSYSGTSGGAGNEQFF. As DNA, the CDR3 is TGTGCCAGCAGTTACTCCGGGACTAGCGGGGGGGCCGGCAATGAGCAGTTCTTC.

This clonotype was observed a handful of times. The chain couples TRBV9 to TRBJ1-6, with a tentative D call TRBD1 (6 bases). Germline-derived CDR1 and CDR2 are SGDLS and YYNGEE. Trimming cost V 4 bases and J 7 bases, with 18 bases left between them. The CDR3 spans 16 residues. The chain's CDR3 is CASSPPSGGANSPLHF. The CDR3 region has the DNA TGTGCCAGCAGCCCCCCCTCGGGGGGCGCGAATTCACCCCTCCACTTT.

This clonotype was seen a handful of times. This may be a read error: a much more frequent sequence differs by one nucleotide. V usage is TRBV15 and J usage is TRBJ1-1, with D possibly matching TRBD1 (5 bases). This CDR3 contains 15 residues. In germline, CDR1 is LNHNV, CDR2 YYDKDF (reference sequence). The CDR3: CATSRDLNRNTGAFF. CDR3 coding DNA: TGTGCCACCAGCAGAGACCTTAACAGGAACACTGGAGCTTTCTTT.

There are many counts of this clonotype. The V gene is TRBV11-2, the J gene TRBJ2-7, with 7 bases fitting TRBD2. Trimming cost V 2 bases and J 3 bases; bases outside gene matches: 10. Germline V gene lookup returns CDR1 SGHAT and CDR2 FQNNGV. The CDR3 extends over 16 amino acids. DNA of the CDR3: TGTGCCAGCAGCTTACTGATGGGGGGGAGCCTCTACGAGCAGTACTTC. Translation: CASSLLMGGSLYEQYF.

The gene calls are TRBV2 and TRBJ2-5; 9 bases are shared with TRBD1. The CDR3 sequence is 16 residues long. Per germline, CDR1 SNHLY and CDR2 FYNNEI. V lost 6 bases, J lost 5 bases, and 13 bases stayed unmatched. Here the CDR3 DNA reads TGTGCCAGCAGGGGATTCCGGACAGGGGATAGCGAGACCCAGTACTTC. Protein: CASRGFRTGDSETQYF.

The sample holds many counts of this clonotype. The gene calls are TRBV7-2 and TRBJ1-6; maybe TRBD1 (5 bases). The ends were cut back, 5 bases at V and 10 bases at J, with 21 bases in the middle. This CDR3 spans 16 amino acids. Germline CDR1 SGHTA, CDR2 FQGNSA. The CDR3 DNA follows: TGTGCCAGCAGCGCCCTGGAGGAGGGGAGCAGGTCACCCCTCCACTTT. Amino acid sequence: CASSALEEGSRSPLHF.

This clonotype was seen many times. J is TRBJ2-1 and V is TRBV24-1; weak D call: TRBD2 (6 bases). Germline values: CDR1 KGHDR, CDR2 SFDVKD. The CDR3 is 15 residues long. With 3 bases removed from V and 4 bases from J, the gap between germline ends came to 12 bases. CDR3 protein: CATSDLGAGYNEQFF. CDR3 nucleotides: TGTGCCACCAGTGATCTCGGGGCGGGGTACAATGAGCAGTTCTTC.

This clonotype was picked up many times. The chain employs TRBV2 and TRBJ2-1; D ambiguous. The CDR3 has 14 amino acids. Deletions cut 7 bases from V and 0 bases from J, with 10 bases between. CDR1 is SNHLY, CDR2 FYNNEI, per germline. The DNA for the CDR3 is TGTGCCAGCATTGACCCGCGCTCCTACAATGAGCAGTTCTTC. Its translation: CASIDPRSYNEQFF.

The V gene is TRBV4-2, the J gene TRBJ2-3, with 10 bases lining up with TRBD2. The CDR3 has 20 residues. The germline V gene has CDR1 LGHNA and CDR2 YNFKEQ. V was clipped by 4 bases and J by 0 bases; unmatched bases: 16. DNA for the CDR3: TGTGCCAGCAGCCTGAGAGCGGGGGGGTTCGGTGTGGCTAGCACAGATACGCAGTATTTT. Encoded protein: CASSLRAGGFGVASTDTQYF.

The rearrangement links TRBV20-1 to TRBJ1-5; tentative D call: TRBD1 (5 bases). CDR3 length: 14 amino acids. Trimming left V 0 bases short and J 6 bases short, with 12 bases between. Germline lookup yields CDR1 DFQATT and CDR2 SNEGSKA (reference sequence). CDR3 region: CSARDPGKGQPQHF. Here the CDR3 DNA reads TGCAGTGCTAGAGATCCAGGGAAAGGTCAGCCCCAGCATTTT.

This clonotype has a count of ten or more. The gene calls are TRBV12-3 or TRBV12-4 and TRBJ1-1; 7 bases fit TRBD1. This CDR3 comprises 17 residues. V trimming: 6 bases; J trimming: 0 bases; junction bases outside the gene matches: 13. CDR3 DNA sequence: TGTGCCAGCAGGGCTGCCGGGACAGCAAAAGTGAACACTGAAGCTTTCTTT. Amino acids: CASRAAGTAKVNTEAFF.

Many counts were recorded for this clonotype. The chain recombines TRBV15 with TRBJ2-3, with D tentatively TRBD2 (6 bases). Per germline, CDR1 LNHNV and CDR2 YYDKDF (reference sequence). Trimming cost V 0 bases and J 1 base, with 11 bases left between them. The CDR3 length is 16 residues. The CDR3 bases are TGTGCCACCAGCAGAGATGGAGGGACCCGCACAGATACGCAGTATTTT. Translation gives CATSRDGGTRTDTQYF.

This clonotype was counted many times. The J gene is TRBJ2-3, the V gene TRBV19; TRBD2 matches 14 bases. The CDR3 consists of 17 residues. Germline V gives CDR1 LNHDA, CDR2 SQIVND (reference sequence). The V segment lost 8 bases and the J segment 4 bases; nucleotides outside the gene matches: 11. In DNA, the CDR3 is TGTGCCAGTGCTAGACTAGCGGGGGGGCTCGAAGCAGATACGCAGTATTTT. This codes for CASARLAGGLEADTQYF.

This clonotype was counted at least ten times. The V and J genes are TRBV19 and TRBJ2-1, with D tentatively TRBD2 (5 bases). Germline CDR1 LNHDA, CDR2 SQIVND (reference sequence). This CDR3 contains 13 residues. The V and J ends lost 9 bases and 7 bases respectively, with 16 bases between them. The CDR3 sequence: CASARAGGNEQFF. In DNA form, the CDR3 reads TGTGCCAGCGCTAGGGCGGGTGGTAATGAGCAGTTCTTC.

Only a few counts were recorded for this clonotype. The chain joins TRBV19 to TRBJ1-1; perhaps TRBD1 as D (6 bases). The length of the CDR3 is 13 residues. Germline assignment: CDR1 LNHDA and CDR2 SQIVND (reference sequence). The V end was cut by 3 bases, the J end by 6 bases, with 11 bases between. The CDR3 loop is CASSIRGNAEAFF. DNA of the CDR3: TGTGCCAGTAGTATCAGGGGAAACGCTGAAGCTTTCTTT.